The clone carrying this T cell receptor (beta chain) has just a few counts. This entry belongs to a study of tumor-infiltrating lymphocytes in primary liver carcinoma. Across the study: The study reported T1-T3 N0M0 tumors spanning 4.2 to 10 cm.

The authors took blood RNA from unsorted whole blood and also extracted germline DNA. TCR beta cDNA was made from around 520 ng total RNA with a constant-region primer. Slightly modified ARM-PCR, run as three nested multiplex PCR rounds, produced the TCR beta libraries. In the first two PCR rounds, TRBV1-TRBV30 forward primers were paired with a C-beta reverse primer, and each round lasted about 9 cycles. One entry per CDR3 protein results from TCRdb running MiXCR on the multiplex PCR reads. The table has fewer than 350,000 distinct CDR3 sequences, 65% seen once; the top ten hold roughly 9%. CDR1 SGHRS and CDR2 YFSETQ come from the germline V gene. V was clipped by 2 bases and J by 1 base; unmatched bases: 5. The CDR3 contains 15 residues.

Sequencing used peripheral blood. The sequence derives from a man in his forties with primary liver carcinoma and hepatitis B virus infection. The chain joins TRBV5-1 to TRBJ2-5; 7 nucleotides line up with TRBD2. CDR3 DNA sequence: TGCGCCAGCAGCTTCAAAGGGACTACCCAAGAGACCCAGTACTTC. Protein product: CASSFKGTTQETQYF.